One sample yielded the 22 T cell receptor beta chains listed below, sequenced in a study of cytomegalovirus exposure and HLA in healthy donors. Method: immunoSEQ multiplex PCR; TCRdb's copy keeps in-frame clones and lacks some. Of some 140,000 clones listed, around 84% are singletons. The sequenced sample was PBMCs. These TCRs come from a human donor in good health.

The V and J genes are TRBV5-4 and TRBJ2-7, with 8 bases identical to TRBD1. V lost 0 bases, J lost 5 bases, and 4 bases stayed unmatched. Germline values: CDR1 SGHNT, CDR2 YYREEE (reference sequence). This CDR3 comprises 14 residues. For the CDR3, the DNA is TGTGCCAGCAGCTTGGGAGGACAGGGTAACGAGCAGTACTTC. The encoded protein is CASSLGGQGNEQYF.

The chain employs TRBV5-1 and TRBJ1-1; no clear D gene. CDR1 is SGHRS, CDR2 YFSETQ, per germline. V was shortened by 0 bases and J by 3 bases, with 12 bases between the two germline ends. This CDR3 spans 15 amino acids. CDR3 in amino acids: CASSLGQVFDTEAFF. As DNA, the CDR3 is TGCGCCAGCAGCTTGGGGCAGGTATTTGACACTGAAGCTTTCTTT.

The chain joins TRBV5-1 to TRBJ1-4; 8 bases map to TRBD1. The CDR3 covers 15 residues. Germline assignment: CDR1 SGHRS and CDR2 YFSETQ. The trim removed 3 bases at V and 3 bases at J, leaving 4 bases unmatched. CDR3 coding DNA: TGCGCCAGCAGCTACGACAGGGGACCTAATGAAAAACTGTTTTTT. This translates into CASSYDRGPNEKLFF.

V is TRBV30 and J is TRBJ1-2; D is uncertain. CDR1 is GTSNPN, CDR2 SVGIG, per germline (reference sequence). CDR3 size: 14 residues. Between the trimmed V and J ends, which lost 0 bases and 8 bases, there was a span of 16 bases. This CDR3 is CAWSVSGRFPGYTF. The CDR3 region has the DNA TGTGCCTGGAGTGTAAGTGGCAGGTTCCCGGGCTACACCTTC.

This clone was found a few times. The CDR3 loop reads CASSRTGGPLHF. DNA of the CDR3: TGTGCCAGCAGTAGAACAGGGGGACCCCTCCACTTT. The genes are TRBV27 and TRBJ1-6; 8 bases line up with TRBD1. V dropped 5 bases and J dropped 12; count of bases not matched to a gene: 3. From germline, CDR1 is MNHEY and CDR2 SMNVEV (reference sequence). The length of the CDR3 is 12 residues.

V is TRBV28 and J is TRBJ2-2, with 9 nucleotides matching TRBD1. V lost 7 bases to trimming and J lost 9 bases; unmatched junction nucleotides: 6. Per the germline V gene, CDR1 is MDHEN and CDR2 is SYDVKM. The CDR3 spans 13 residues. The CDR3 coding sequence is TGTGCCAGCAAAGAACAGGGGGCGCGGGAGCTGTTTTTT. This encodes CASKEQGARELFF.

A note on this clone: Additional DNA sequences in this sample encode the identical CDR3. The chain employs TRBV29-1 and TRBJ2-7, with D perhaps matching TRBD2 (6 bases). CDR3 length: 11 amino acids. The V end lost 6 bases, the J end lost 1 base, and 7 bases lay between the germline ends. The germline V gene encodes CDR1 SQVTM and CDR2 ANQGSEA. In nucleotides, the CDR3 is TGCAGCGTGGGACTGTCCTACGAGCAGTACTTC. It translates to CSVGLSYEQYF.

V is TRBV28 and J is TRBJ1-1; 7 bases align to TRBD1. This CDR3 has 15 amino acids. Germline V lookup: CDR1 MDHEN, CDR2 SYDVKM. V dropped 3 bases and J dropped 1; count of bases not matched to a gene: 5. This chain's CDR3 is CASSLPGQPNTEAFF. The CDR3 DNA is TGTGCCAGCAGTTTGCCGGGACAGCCGAACACTGAAGCTTTCTTT.

J is TRBJ2-6 and V is TRBV28; no reliable D call. Germline-derived CDR1 and CDR2 are MDHEN and SYDVKM. Trimming took off 6 bases at V and 2 bases at J, with 11 bases between the two ends. The CDR3 runs 15 residues. The CDR3 bases are TGTGCCAGCAGGTCTCCTAGTACTGGGGCCAACGTCCTGACTTTC. Its protein is CASRSPSTGANVLTF.

The chain combines TRBV6-1 with TRBJ1-4, with D possibly matching TRBD1 (6 bases). The V gene lost 5 bases and the J gene lost 6 bases, with 10 bases spanning the gap. Germline V lookup: CDR1 MNHNS, CDR2 SASEGT. The CDR3 runs 13 residues. The CDR3 is CASSRGAYEKLFF. CDR3 DNA: TGTGCCAGCAGTCGGGGGGCTTATGAAAAACTGTTTTTT.

The chain links TRBV6-5 to TRBJ2-3, with D possibly matching TRBD2 (6 bases). The CDR3 spans 15 residues. The germline gives CDR1 MNHEY, CDR2 SVGAGI. V lost 0 bases and J 7 bases, leaving 14 bases between the germline ends. The CDR3 protein is CASSYSRGPGNTQYF. Here the CDR3 DNA reads TGTGCCAGCAGTTACTCGCGGGGACCGGGGAATACGCAGTATTTT.

The chain recombines TRBV7-2 with TRBJ1-4; D is perhaps TRBD1 (5 bases). The V end lost 5 bases, the J end lost 7 bases, and 17 bases lay between the germline ends. The CDR3 length is 15 residues. CDR1 SGHTA and CDR2 FQGNSA come from the germline V gene. The DNA of the CDR3 is TGTGCCAGCAGCCCGGGACGGAGGGGTGGTGAAAAACTGTTTTTT. Protein sequence: CASSPGRRGGEKLFF.

As for this clone: Germline and junction disagree at one end, which may indicate a read error. V gene TRBV9 combines with J gene TRBJ2-2, with D possibly TRBD2 on 5 matching bases. CDR1 SGDLS and CDR2 YYNGEE come from the germline V gene. The CDR3 sequence is 13 residues long. DNA for the CDR3: TGTGCCAGCAGTGTAGGAGCGGCTGCGGAGCTGTTTTTT. It yields the protein CASSVGAAAELFF.

This chain connects TRBV7-9 to TRBJ2-1; 15 nucleotides match TRBD2. From germline, CDR1 is SEHNR and CDR2 FQNEAQ (reference sequence). V was pared by 6 bases and J by 1 base, with 10 bases of the junction left unmatched. The CDR3 is 19 amino acids. CDR3 coding DNA: TGTGCCAGCAGACCCGGGACTAGCGGGAGGCATAATTCCTACAATGAGCAGTTCTTC. This sequence encodes CASRPGTSGRHNSYNEQFF.

The chain links TRBV5-6 to TRBJ2-3; D ambiguous. The CDR3 length is 16 residues. Trimming shortened V by 0 bases and J by 7 bases, and 18 bases separated the two germline ends. Germline loops: CDR1 SGHDT, CDR2 YYEEEE. DNA for the CDR3: TGTGCCAGCAGCTTGGACCGCGGCACCGTCCCAAATACGCAGTATTTT. As protein: CASSLDRGTVPNTQYF.

The chain carries TRBV5-6 and TRBJ1-3; D is perhaps TRBD1 (5 bases). Trimming stripped 2 bases from V and 6 bases from J, with 18 bases between. CDR1 and CDR2 from the germline V gene are SGHDT and YYEEEE. CDR3 length: 16 residues. The CDR3 DNA reads TGTGCCAGCAGCTTTTTCGGGGGAGGATGGGAAAACACCATATATTTT. It is translated as CASSFFGGGWENTIYF.

The chain combines TRBV5-6 with TRBJ1-6; unclear D gene. Germline CDR1 and CDR2: SGHDT and YYEEEE. CDR3 length equals 16 residues. Trimming removed 1 base from V and 7 bases from J, with 15 bases in between. CDR3: CASSLFGSAGNSPLHF. DNA of the CDR3: TGTGCCAGCAGCTTGTTTGGTTCGGCAGGAAATTCACCCCTCCACTTT.

The V and J genes are TRBV30 and TRBJ1-1; D call uncertain. V was trimmed by 7 bases and J by 4 bases, leaving 16 bases between them. Per the germline V gene, CDR1 is GTSNPN and CDR2 is SVGIG (reference sequence). This CDR3 region has 13 residues. CDR3 sequence reads: CAYETRGVTEAFF. The CDR3 region has the DNA TGTGCCTACGAAACACGCGGGGTCACTGAAGCTTTCTTT. Based on the CDR3 plus reference TRBV30 and TRBJ1-1, the full variable domain is SQTIHQWPATLVQPVGSPLSLECTVEGTSNPNLYWYRQAAGRGLQLLFYSVGIGQISSEVPQNLSASRPQDRQFILSSKKLLLSDSGFYLCAYETRGVTEAFFGQGTRLTVV.

This clone is a singleton in its sample. V is TRBV18 and J is TRBJ2-7; 8 positions match TRBD2. Looked up from germline, CDR1 is KGHSH and CDR2 is LQKENI. This CDR3 is 17 amino acids long. The V segment lost 0 bases and the J segment 5 bases; nucleotides outside the gene matches: 12. The CDR3 reads CASSPPQAGGVAHEQYF. Written as DNA, the CDR3 is TGTGCCAGCTCACCACCCCAGGCGGGAGGAGTCGCCCACGAGCAGTACTTC. The complete variable domain, with remaining parts taken from reference TRBV18 and TRBJ2-7, reads NAGVMQNPRHLVRRRGQEARLRCSPMKGHSHVYWYRQLPEEGLKFMVYLQKENIIDESGMPKERFSAEFPKEGPSILRIQQVVRGDSAAYFCASSPPQAGGVAHEQYFGPGTRLTVT.

The chain couples TRBV7-9 to TRBJ2-7; 7 nucleotides line up with TRBD1. Per germline, CDR1 SEHNR and CDR2 FQNEAQ (reference sequence). The CDR3 covers 13 residues. Trimming took 4 bases from V and 3 from J; bases not matched to a gene: 3. The CDR3: CASSSGQLYEQYF. CDR3 in DNA: TGTGCCAGCAGCTCGGGACAGCTCTACGAGCAGTACTTC.

This clone showed up just once. This chain joins TRBV19 and TRBJ1-1; D is undetermined. V gave up 7 bases and J gave up 3 bases, with 9 bases separating them. Germline V lookup: CDR1 LNHDA, CDR2 SQIVND (reference sequence). The CDR3 is 12 residues long. The CDR3 DNA reads TGTGCCAGTAAAGGGAGGGACACTGAAGCTTTCTTT. Protein product: CASKGRDTEAFF.

A remark on this clone: The same CDR3 can be traced to other DNA sequences in this sample. The chain uses TRBV18 and TRBJ1-1; tentatively, D is TRBD1 (5 bases). The CDR3 is made up of 14 amino acids. Germline loops: CDR1 KGHSH, CDR2 LQKENI. The germline V and J ends were trimmed by 3 bases and 0 bases, with 8 bases remaining between them. CDR3 nucleotide sequence: TGTGCCAGCTCACCCTCCAGGGTGAACACTGAAGCTTTCTTT. Translated, it gives CASSPSRVNTEAFF.